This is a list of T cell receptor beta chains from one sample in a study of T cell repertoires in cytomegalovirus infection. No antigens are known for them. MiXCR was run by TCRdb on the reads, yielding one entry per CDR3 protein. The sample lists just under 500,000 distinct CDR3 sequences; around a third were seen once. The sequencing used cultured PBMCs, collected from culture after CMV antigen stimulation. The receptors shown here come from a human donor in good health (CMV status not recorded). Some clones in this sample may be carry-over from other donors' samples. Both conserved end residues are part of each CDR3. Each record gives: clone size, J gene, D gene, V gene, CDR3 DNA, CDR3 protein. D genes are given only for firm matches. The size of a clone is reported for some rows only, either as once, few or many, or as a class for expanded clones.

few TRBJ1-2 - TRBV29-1 TGCAGCGTATCTCAGGACAGCCATGGCTACACCTTC CSVSQDSHGYTF
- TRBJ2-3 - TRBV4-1 TGCGCCAGCAGCCAAGGCCGGACCCCCCGCCCGGATACGCAGTATTTT CASSQGRTPRPDTQYF
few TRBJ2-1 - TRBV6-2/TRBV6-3 TGTGCCAGCAACCAGGGGAAACTCACAATAGGGGACAATGAGCAGTTCTTC CASNQGKLTIGDNEQFF
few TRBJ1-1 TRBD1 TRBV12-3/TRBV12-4 TGTGCCAGCAGTTTAGACTCTTGGTGGACAGGGAGGGACACTGAAGCTTTCTTT CASSLDSWWTGRDTEAFF
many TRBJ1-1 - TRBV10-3 TGTGCCATCAGGCAGGGTCTGAACACTGAAGCTTTCTTT CAIRQGLNTEAFF
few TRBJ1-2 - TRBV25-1 TGTGCCAGCAGTGATGTAAGGGGGACCTACACCTTC CASSDVRGTYTF
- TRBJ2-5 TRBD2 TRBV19 TGTGCCAGTAGTAGGGGGACTAGCGGTGGGACCCAGTACTTC CASSRGTSGGTQYF
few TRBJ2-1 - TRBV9 TGTGCCAGCAGCGCAGCAAGACTTGGCCTTTCCTACAATGAGCAGTTCTTC CASSAARLGLSYNEQFF
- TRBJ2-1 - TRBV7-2 TGTGCCAGCAGCTCTTCTAGCTCCTCCTACAATGAGCAGTTCTTC CASSSSSSSYNEQFF
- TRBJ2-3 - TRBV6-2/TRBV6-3 TGTGCCAGCAGTCCGGGACGCAGGGTGGCGGGCACAGATACGCAGTATTTT CASSPGRRVAGTDTQYF
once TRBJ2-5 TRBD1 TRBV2 TGTGCCAGCAAAAGGGACAGGGGGCCGGCAGAGACCCAGTACTTC CASKRDRGPAETQYF
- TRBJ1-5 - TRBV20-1 TGCAGTGCTAGAGGAGGGCAGGGGTATCAGCCCCAGCATTTT CSARGGQGYQPQHF
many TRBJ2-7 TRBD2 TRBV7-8 TGTGCCAGCAGCTTATCAGAGGGACTAACGGGATCCTACGAGCAGTACTTC CASSLSEGLTGSYEQYF
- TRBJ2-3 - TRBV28 TGTGCCAGCAGTTCCGCAGGGAGAACTAGCACAGATACGCAGTATTTT CASSSAGRTSTDTQYF
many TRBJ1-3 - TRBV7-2 TGTGCCAGCAGCTTAGTCCGGGGGCTCGGAAACACCATATATTTT CASSLVRGLGNTIYF
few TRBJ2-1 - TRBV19 TGTGCCAGTAGTATTGAGAGGAGAGGCCTAGATGAGCAGTTCTTC CASSIERRGLDEQFF
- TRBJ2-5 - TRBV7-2 TGTGCCAGCAGGAGAGGGCCTGTCCAAGAGACCCAGTACTTC CASRRGPVQETQYF
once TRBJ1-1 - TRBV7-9 TGTGCCAGCAGCTTAGGCGCCCCAGGTCAGGGCACTGAAGCTTTCTTT CASSLGAPGQGTEAFF
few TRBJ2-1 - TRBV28 TGTGCCAGCAGTGAGCGAACTAGTACCGCATACAATGAGCAGTTCTTC CASSERTSTAYNEQFF
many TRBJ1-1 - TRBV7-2 TGTGCCAGCAGCCCTCCGGGGAACACTGAAGCTTTCTTT CASSPPGNTEAFF
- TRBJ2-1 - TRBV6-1 TGTGCCAGCAGTGAAGAGGAGTCGGGGTACAATGAGCAGTTCTTC CASSEEESGYNEQFF
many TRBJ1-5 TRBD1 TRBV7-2 TGTGCCAGCAGTTCCGGGACAGGGGGCTTGGTGGGAAAGAGCAATCAGCCCCAGCATTTT CASSSGTGGLVGKSNQPQHF
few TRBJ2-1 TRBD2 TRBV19 TGTGCCAGTAGTATGTCCCGACTAGCGGGAGGGCCGAGCTCCTACAATGAGCAGTTCTTC CASSMSRLAGGPSSYNEQFF
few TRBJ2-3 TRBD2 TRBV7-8 TGTGCCAGCAGCCAAGGCCTAGCGGGAGGCCGCATTAGCACAGATACGCAGTATTTT CASSQGLAGGRISTDTQYF
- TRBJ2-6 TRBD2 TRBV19 TGTGCCAGTAGTCCTAGCGGGGGAAGGGTGGTGTCGGGGGCCAACGTCCTGACTTTC CASSPSGGRVVSGANVLTF
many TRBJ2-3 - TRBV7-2 TGTGCCAGCAGCTTGGGGCTAGATACGCAGTATTTT CASSLGLDTQYF
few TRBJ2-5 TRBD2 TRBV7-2 TGTGCCAGCAGCGGGGGGGGTAGTTGGCAAGAGACCCAGTACTTC CASSGGGSWQETQYF
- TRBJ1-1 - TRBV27 TGTGCCAGCAGTTTAATGGCAGGGAGGAACACTGAAGCTTTCTTT CASSLMAGRNTEAFF
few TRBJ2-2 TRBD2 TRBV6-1 TGTGCCAGCACCCGACTAGCGGGATCCACCGGGGAGCTGTTTTTT CASTRLAGSTGELFF
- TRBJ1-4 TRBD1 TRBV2 TGTGCCAGCATCAACGACAGGGGGCGGGAAAAACTGTTTTTT CASINDRGREKLFF
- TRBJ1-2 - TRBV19 TGTGCCAGTAGTAATCACCCTCAGGGGCCACCTAATGGCTACACCTTC CASSNHPQGPPNGYTF
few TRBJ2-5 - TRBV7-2 TGTGCCAGCAGCTTAGGACAGCCGGGTAGGGGAGAGACCCAGTACTTC CASSLGQPGRGETQYF
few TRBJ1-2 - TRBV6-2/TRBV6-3 TGTGCCAGCAGTTCAGCAGCAGGTGGCTACACCTTC CASSSAAGGYTF
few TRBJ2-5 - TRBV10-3 TGTGCCACCCGGGTGGGAGAGACCCAGTACTTC CATRVGETQYF
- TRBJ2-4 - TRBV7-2 TGTGCCAGCAGCTTAGACCGAGCCGTGTGGTACTTC CASSLDRAVWYF
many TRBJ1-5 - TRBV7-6 TGTGCCAGCAGCCTTCTCATAGGGGAAGGGCAGCCCCAGCATTTT CASSLLIGEGQPQHF
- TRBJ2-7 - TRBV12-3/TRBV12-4 TGTGCCAGCAGTTTAGAGGGGCAGGGGCCCTACGAGCAGTACTTC CASSLEGQGPYEQYF
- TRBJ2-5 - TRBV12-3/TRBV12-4 TGTGCCAGCAGCCAGTCGGACCAAGAGACCCAGTACTTC CASSQSDQETQYF
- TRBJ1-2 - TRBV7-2 TGTGCCAGCAGCCCACAGTTAGCTAACTATGGCTACACCTTC CASSPQLANYGYTF
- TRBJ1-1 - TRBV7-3 TGTGCCAGCAGCTTAATTCCAGGGAACACTGAAGCTTTCTTT CASSLIPGNTEAFF
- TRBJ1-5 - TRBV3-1 TGTGCCAGCAGCCAAGGACACTATAGCAATCAGCCCCAGCATTTT CASSQGHYSNQPQHF
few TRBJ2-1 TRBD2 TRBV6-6 TGTGCCAGCAGTTACGGTTTTCGGCTAGCGGGACTCCAGCAGTTCTTC CASSYGFRLAGLQQFF
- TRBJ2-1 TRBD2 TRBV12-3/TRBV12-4 TGTGCCAGCAGTTTATCTCGGACTAGCGGGAGCATGGATGAGCAGTTCTTC CASSLSRTSGSMDEQFF
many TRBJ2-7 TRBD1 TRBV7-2 TGTGCCAGCAGCTTAGTTTGGGACAGGAACTACGAGCAGTACTTC CASSLVWDRNYEQYF
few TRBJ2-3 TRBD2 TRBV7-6 TGTGCCAGCAGCTCAAGGACTAGCGGGAGCCCCGCCGATACGCAGTATTTT CASSSRTSGSPADTQYF
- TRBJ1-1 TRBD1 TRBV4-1 TGCGCCAGCAGCCAGCCGGGACAGGAGAGGACTGAAGCTTTCTTT CASSQPGQERTEAFF
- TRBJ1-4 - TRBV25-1 TGTGCCAGCAGTAACGACAGACCTAATGAAAAACTGTTTTTT CASSNDRPNEKLFF
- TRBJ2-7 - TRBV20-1 TGCAGTGCTGGAAGGGGGGTCGGGAGCTCCTACGAGCAGTACTTC CSAGRGVGSSYEQYF